This is a list of T cell receptor beta chains from one sample in a study of Graves' ophthalmopathy and Graves' hyperthyroidism. TCRdb re-analysed the multiplex PCR reads in MiXCR, keeping a single row per CDR3 protein. The table includes 600,000 to 950,000 distinct CDR3 sequences, roughly two fifths detected once. Sequencing was done on a sample of peripheral blood. The source is an adult man with Graves' ophthalmopathy. The CDR3 runs from the conserved cysteine through the conserved F or W. Each record gives: D gene, V gene, J gene, clone size, CDR3 DNA, CDR3 protein. D genes are given only for firm matches. The size of a clone is reported for some rows only, either as once, few or many, or as a class for expanded clones.

.	TRBV7-9	TRBJ1-3	few	TGTGCCAGCAGCTTTGACATGGGAGACACCATATATTTT	CASSFDMGDTIYF
TRBD1	TRBV9	TRBJ1-6	.	TGTGCCAGCAGCCAAGTGGGAGGACAGGGTCGGTCACCCCTCCACTTT	CASSQVGGQGRSPLHF
.	TRBV7-9	TRBJ1-2	.	TGTGCCAGCAGCATCAGGGGTGGCGACTATGGCTACACCTTC	CASSIRGGDYGYTF
.	TRBV5-1	TRBJ1-2	.	TGCGCCATCAGTGGGATTACGGGGAGTGGCTACACCTTC	CAISGITGSGYTF
.	TRBV25-1	TRBJ2-2	once	TGTGCCAGCAGCTTAGAAAGGGCAGGCACCGGGGAGCTGTTTTTT	CASSLERAGTGELFF
.	TRBV20-1	TRBJ2-7	.	TGCAGTGCCAAACCCGGACAGAACGAGCAGTACTTC	CSAKPGQNEQYF
.	TRBV27	TRBJ1-4	.	TGTGCCAGCAGTTTGGGGCGGGTAGCGTCGGACGGAAAACTGTTTTTT	CASSLGRVASDGKLFF
TRBD1	TRBV15	TRBJ2-7	.	TGTGCCACCAGCATATACAGGGGGACAGGGCCCTACGAGCAGTACTTC	CATSIYRGTGPYEQYF
.	TRBV6-6	TRBJ1-1	few	TGTGCCAGCAGTTACTCGAGCAGGTCGAACACTGAAGCTTTCTTT	CASSYSSRSNTEAFF
.	TRBV7-9	TRBJ1-1	.	TGTGCCAGCAGCCGGAGCATCTTGAACACTGAAGCTTTCTTT	CASSRSILNTEAFF
.	TRBV30	TRBJ2-5	once	TGTGCCTGGAGTGTAAAGTCAGAAACCCAGTACTTC	CAWSVKSETQYF
.	TRBV6-1	TRBJ1-2	.	TGTGCCAGCAGTGAAGTTGACGGCCGGTATGGCTACACCTTC	CASSEVDGRYGYTF
TRBD1	TRBV12-3/TRBV12-4	TRBJ1-1	.	TGTGCCAGCACCGCGACAGGGGTCACTGAAGCTTTCTTT	CASTATGVTEAFF
.	TRBV9	TRBJ1-6	.	TGTGCCAGCAGCCCCCGGGGGGCCAACCCCACTAATTCACCCCTCCACTTT	CASSPRGANPTNSPLHF
.	TRBV25-1	TRBJ1-2	many	TGTGCCAGCAGTGGGGGTACCCTGCTTGGCTACACCTTC	CASSGGTLLGYTF
TRBD1	TRBV6-6	TRBJ1-3	.	TGTGCCAGCAGACGGGACAGGAGCTCTGGAAACACCATATATTTT	CASRRDRSSGNTIYF
.	TRBV20-1	TRBJ2-5	few	TGCAGTGCTCTCGGGGGACAAGAGACCCAGTACTTC	CSALGGQETQYF
.	TRBV7-9	TRBJ1-1	.	TGTGCCAGCAGCCTAGCTGGAGGCACTGAAGCTCTCTTT	CASSLAGGTEALF
TRBD2	TRBV20-1	TRBJ2-7	.	TGCAGTGCTAGACCCCGGGCGGGGGACTCCTACGAGCAGTACTTC	CSARPRAGDSYEQYF
TRBD1	TRBV7-9	TRBJ1-6	many	TGTGCCAGCAGCCCACAGGGGACCTATAATTCACCCCTCCACTTT	CASSPQGTYNSPLHF
.	TRBV2	TRBJ1-3	.	TGTGCCAGCAAGACAGGATCGGGGGGACCTTCTGGAGACACCATATATTTT	CASKTGSGGPSGDTIYF
.	TRBV25-1	TRBJ1-5	.	TGTGCCAGCAGTGAAGCCTACGAGCATTTT	CASSEAYEHF
.	TRBV6-5	TRBJ1-2	few	TGTGCCAGCAGCCTATCCGCGGGGTCCTATGGCTACACCTTC	CASSLSAGSYGYTF
.	TRBV6-6	TRBJ2-6	.	TGTGCCAGCAGTGAAGCAACAGGCAGGGGTGGGGCCAACGTCCTGACTTTC	CASSEATGRGGANVLTF
.	TRBV29-1	TRBJ2-5	many	TGCAGCGTTGATGGGGGCTGGGAGACCCAGTACTTC	CSVDGGWETQYF
TRBD1	TRBV6-5	TRBJ1-5	.	TGTGCCAGCAGTGAATCTGGGACAGGGGGAGGTCAGCCCCAGCATTTT	CASSESGTGGGQPQHF
.	TRBV5-1	TRBJ2-7	.	TGCGCCAGCAGCTTGAAGACGGGACAACGCGGCTCCGAGCAGTACTTC	CASSLKTGQRGSEQYF
.	TRBV6-4	TRBJ1-2	.	TGTGCCAGCACCAAAGGGGGAAAGGATGGCTACACCTTC	CASTKGGKDGYTF
.	TRBV6-1	TRBJ1-5	few	TGTGCCAGCAGTGAATTTGACAGGACCCATCAGCCCCAGCATTTT	CASSEFDRTHQPQHF
.	TRBV2	TRBJ1-4	.	TGTGCCAGCAGTGGTGACAGGATTAATGAAAAACTGTTTTTT	CASSGDRINEKLFF
.	TRBV29-1	TRBJ1-3	many	TGCAGCGCGAGGGGAGAAAGCTCTGGAAACACCATATATTTT	CSARGESSGNTIYF
.	TRBV10-3	TRBJ1-4	.	TGTGCCATCAGTGGAAATGAAAAACTGTTTTTT	CAISGNEKLFF
.	TRBV14	TRBJ1-2	.	TGTGCCAGCAGCCAAGAAGAAAGAGGGCGATTCTATGGCTACACCTTC	CASSQEERGRFYGYTF
.	TRBV7-2	TRBJ2-7	many	TGTGCCAGCAGCTCCGGCAGGGGATACGAGCAGTACTTC	CASSSGRGYEQYF
TRBD1	TRBV11-1	TRBJ1-5	.	TGTGCCAGCAGCTTGGCGGACTCCAGGGGGTTTGATCAGCCCCAGCATTTT	CASSLADSRGFDQPQHF
TRBD1	TRBV20-1	TRBJ1-5	many	TGCAGTGCTAGACCGGGACAGGGGAATCAGCCCCAGCATTTT	CSARPGQGNQPQHF
.	TRBV12-3/TRBV12-4	TRBJ2-7	few	TGTGCCAGCAGTTCGACTTTGGGGGATCCGACCTACGAGCAGTACTTC	CASSSTLGDPTYEQYF
.	TRBV5-4	TRBJ1-6	few	TGTGCCAGCAGCTCGGGACGGGGCTGGAATTCACCCCTCCACTTT	CASSSGRGWNSPLHF